Reported below is one T cell receptor beta chain. Its antigen is not known. Samples derive from patients with active juvenile idiopathic arthritis. Produced via immunoSEQ multiplex PCR; TCRdb's table is partial and in-frame only. The sample has about 32,000 clones, around 96% seen once. Germline lookup yields CDR1 MNHEY and CDR2 SVGAGI. This CDR3 comprises 13 residues. V was shortened by 2 bases and J by 6 bases, with 8 bases between the two germline ends. This record comes from a study of circulating and synovial CD4+ cells in juvenile arthritis. Study-level points and caveats: Overlap with synovium rose as more T cells were sequenced. Some such blood samples were as oligoclonal as synovium.

Source material: CD4+ T cells from blood. This TCR derives from a human donor with juvenile idiopathic arthritis. This sequence joins TRBV6-5 and TRBJ1-5, with D unresolved. The CDR3 loop reads CASSYQPGQPQHF. DNA of the CDR3: TGTGCCAGCAGTTACCAACCGGGTCAGCCCCAGCATTTT.